These 19 T cell receptor beta chains originate from one sample sequenced in a study of OX40 agonist ivuxolimab in advanced cancers. Libraries were prepared by immunoSEQ multiplex PCR; TCRdb keeps only in-frame clonotypes and omits some of them. The table lists 100,000 to 120,000 clones, roughly nine tenths of them singletons. Sequencing used CD4+ or CD8+ T cells sorted from blood, obtained in a trial of the OX40 agonist ivuxolimab. The receptors stem from an adult with an advanced solid tumor such as melanoma, head and neck, liver or kidney cancer.

The rearrangement uses TRBV7-9 and TRBJ2-3, with D perhaps TRBD2 (5 bases). Germline V gene sequence: CDR1 SEHNR, CDR2 FQNEAQ (reference sequence). The CDR3 has 16 amino acids. V was pared by 5 bases and J by 1 base, with 16 bases between. CDR3 in DNA: TGTGCCAGCAGCCATACTAGGGTGGACCGCACAGATACGCAGTATTTT. As protein: CASSHTRVDRTDTQYF. The entire variable domain, with the rest obtained from reference TRBV7-9 and TRBJ2-3, is as follows: DTGVSQNPRHKITKRGQNVTFRCDPISEHNRLYWYRQTLGQGPEFLTYFQNEAQLEKSRLLSDRFSAERPKGSFSTLEIQRTEQGDSAMYLCASSHTRVDRTDTQYFGPGTRLTVL.

The chain recombines TRBV10-3 with TRBJ2-7; 8 bases are shared with TRBD2. The trim removed 11 bases at V and 2 bases at J, leaving 11 bases unmatched. The CDR3 runs 14 residues. Germline CDR1 and CDR2: ENHRY and SYGVKD. CDR3 DNA sequence: TGTGCCTCCTCCCCTCAGCGGGGGACCTACGAGCAGTACTTC. It encodes CASSPQRGTYEQYF.

The chain recombines TRBV2 with TRBJ1-5; D is unclear. The CDR3 extends over 14 amino acids. Trimming removed 3 bases at V and 0 bases at J, with 6 bases between. Per germline, CDR1 SNHLY and CDR2 FYNNEI. The CDR3 loop reads CASSEGYSNQPQHF. The CDR3 DNA reads as TGTGCCAGCAGTGAGGGATATAGCAATCAGCCCCAGCATTTT.

V and J are TRBV6-1 and TRBJ2-5, with 12 bases that match TRBD2. The CDR3 consists of 13 residues. From germline, CDR1 is MNHNS and CDR2 SASEGT. The V and J ends lost 6 bases and 5 bases, in that order; junction bases with no gene match: 1. CDR3 nucleotides: TGTGCCAGCAGGACTAGCGGGGGTGAGACCCAGTACTTC. As protein: CASRTSGGETQYF.

This chain uses TRBV5-4 with TRBJ1-1; no clear D gene. This CDR3 region has 15 residues. Germline V gene sequence: CDR1 SGHNT, CDR2 YYREEE (reference sequence). With 4 bases removed from V and 3 bases from J, the gap between germline ends came to 16 bases. CDR3 in amino acids: CASSQGGEFYTEAFF. Written as DNA, the CDR3 is TGTGCCAGCAGCCAAGGCGGCGAGTTTTACACTGAAGCTTTCTTT.

The V call is TRBV6-6, the J call TRBJ1-1; D may be TRBD1 (5 bases). Per the germline V gene, CDR1 is MNHNY and CDR2 is SVGAGI (reference sequence). Trimming removed 6 bases from V and 7 bases from J, with 18 bases in between. The CDR3 totals 14 residues. The CDR3 loop reads CASRPLPTGGEAFF. The CDR3 DNA is TGTGCCAGCAGACCACTTCCAACAGGTGGTGAAGCTTTCTTT.

This sequence joins TRBV6-1 and TRBJ2-7; unclear D gene. The length of the CDR3 is 13 residues. V lost 2 bases and J lost 3, with 8 bases in between. Germline V lookup: CDR1 MNHNS, CDR2 SASEGT. CDR3 in DNA: TGTGCCAGCAGTGAAATTCGGGTCTACGAGCAGTACTTC. It is translated as CASSEIRVYEQYF.

This clone has just a few counts. This chain joins TRBV7-9 and TRBJ2-2; 7 positions agree with TRBD2. CDR3 length: 18 residues. Germline values: CDR1 SEHNR, CDR2 FQNEAQ (reference sequence). The junction had 15 bases not matched to a gene; V was cut back by 5 bases and J by 3 bases. Here the CDR3 reads CASSPTEYWGGDTGELFF. CDR3 nucleotides: TGTGCCAGCAGCCCGACCGAATACTGGGGGGGTGACACCGGGGAGCTGTTTTTT.

The genes are TRBV5-1 and TRBJ2-7, with D possibly called TRBD1 or TRBD2 (6 bases each). This CDR3 spans 18 amino acids. Trimming stripped 0 bases from V and 2 bases from J, with 21 bases between. Per germline, CDR1 SGHRS and CDR2 YFSETQ. The CDR3 here is CASSLAPGAGASPYEQYF. In DNA, the CDR3 is TGCGCCAGCAGCTTGGCCCCGGGAGCAGGGGCCTCCCCCTACGAGCAGTACTTC.

The chain employs TRBV2 and TRBJ2-7; D possibly corresponds to TRBD2 (6 bases). The germline CDR1 and CDR2 sequences are SNHLY and FYNNEI. The CDR3 is 12 residues long. Trimming cost V 10 bases and J 7 bases, with 17 bases left between them. Here the CDR3 DNA reads TGTGCCACCGGGACTGACTACCTTGAGCAGTACTTC. Translated: CATGTDYLEQYF.

The gene calls are TRBV9 and TRBJ2-1; TRBD2 matches 7 bases. This CDR3 has 16 amino acids. The germline gives CDR1 SGDLS, CDR2 YYNGEE. The junction had 7 bases not matched to a gene; V was cut back by 3 bases and J by 1 base. CDR3 nucleotide sequence: TGTGCCAGCAGCGCATTAGCGGGTGGGTCCTACAATGAGCAGTTCTTC. Amino acid sequence: CASSALAGGSYNEQFF.

V is TRBV19 and J is TRBJ2-7; TRBD1 might be the D (5 bases). Germline V CDR1 and CDR2: LNHDA, SQIVND (reference sequence). V shed 3 bases and J shed 6 bases, with 12 bases lying between them. This CDR3 is built from 13 residues. The CDR3 DNA is TGTGCCAGTAGTATGAGCAAGGGGTTCGAGCAGTACTTC. Residues: CASSMSKGFEQYF.

The chain joins TRBV7-4 to TRBJ2-7; D perhaps matches TRBD2 (6 bases). Trimming cost V 2 bases and J 4 bases, with 27 bases left between them. The CDR3 extends over 19 amino acids. The germline gives CDR1 SGHVT, CDR2 SQSDAQ. The CDR3 sequence: CASSLRLRLAPIRRYEQYF. Written as DNA, the CDR3 is TGTGCCAGCAGCTTACGACTGAGGCTAGCGCCAATTAGACGGTACGAGCAGTACTTC.

This sequence joins TRBV15 and TRBJ2-3; D unclear. The CDR3 has 12 amino acids. V gave up 5 bases and J gave up 0 bases, with 3 bases separating them. Germline V lookup: CDR1 LNHNV, CDR2 YYDKDF (reference sequence). CDR3 in DNA: TGTGCCACCAGCCTTAGCACAGATACGCAGTATTTT. This codes for CATSLSTDTQYF.

This chain links TRBV7-9 with TRBJ1-1, with D uncertain. Germline V CDR1 and CDR2: SEHNR, FQNEAQ (reference sequence). The germline V and J ends were trimmed by 4 bases and 3 bases, with 3 bases remaining between them. The CDR3 covers 11 residues. CDR3 sequence: CASSWDTEAFF. DNA of the CDR3: TGTGCCAGCAGCTGGGACACTGAAGCTTTCTTT. The entire variable domain, with the rest obtained from reference TRBV7-9 and TRBJ1-1, is as follows: DTGVSQNPRHKITKRGQNVTFRCDPISEHNRLYWYRQTLGQGPEFLTYFQNEAQLEKSRLLSDRFSAERPKGSFSTLEIQRTEQGDSAMYLCASSWDTEAFFGQGTRLTVV.

The rearrangement uses TRBV30 and TRBJ2-5; maybe TRBD1 (5 bases). The length of the CDR3 is 13 residues. From germline, CDR1 is GTSNPN and CDR2 SVGIG (reference sequence). The V gene lost 0 bases and the J gene lost 4 bases, with 9 bases spanning the gap. CDR3 DNA sequence: TGTGCCTGGAGTGTACGCAGGGTAGAGACCCAGTACTTC. Its translation: CAWSVRRVETQYF.

This chain connects TRBV28 to TRBJ2-1; 7 positions agree with TRBD2. Germline CDR1 and CDR2: MDHEN and SYDVKM. The CDR3 runs to 13 residues. After removal of 10 bases from V and 9 bases from J, the junction contained 12 bases not matched to a gene. CDR3 amino acids: CATVEGRAGEQFF. Written as DNA, the CDR3 is TGTGCCACCGTAGAAGGGAGGGCCGGTGAGCAGTTCTTC.

The chain has TRBV7-8 and TRBJ2-7; 7 bases are a match to TRBD1. V shed 5 bases and J 4 bases; nucleotides not matched to a gene: 8. Germline CDR1 is SGHVS and CDR2 is FQNEAQ. The length of the CDR3 is 14 residues. The CDR3 here is CASSPDRLGYEQYF. CDR3 bases: TGTGCCAGCAGCCCGGACAGGTTGGGGTACGAGCAGTACTTC.

The chain carries TRBV7-2 and TRBJ2-7; no reliable D call. V dropped 2 bases and J dropped 1 base, with 12 bases sitting between them. Germline V gene data show CDR1 as SGHTA and CDR2 as FQGNSA. The CDR3 consists of 15 residues. In DNA, the CDR3 is TGTGCCAGCAGCTTAAGATCCAGCGAGTCCTACGAGCAGTACTTC. Translation: CASSLRSSESYEQYF.